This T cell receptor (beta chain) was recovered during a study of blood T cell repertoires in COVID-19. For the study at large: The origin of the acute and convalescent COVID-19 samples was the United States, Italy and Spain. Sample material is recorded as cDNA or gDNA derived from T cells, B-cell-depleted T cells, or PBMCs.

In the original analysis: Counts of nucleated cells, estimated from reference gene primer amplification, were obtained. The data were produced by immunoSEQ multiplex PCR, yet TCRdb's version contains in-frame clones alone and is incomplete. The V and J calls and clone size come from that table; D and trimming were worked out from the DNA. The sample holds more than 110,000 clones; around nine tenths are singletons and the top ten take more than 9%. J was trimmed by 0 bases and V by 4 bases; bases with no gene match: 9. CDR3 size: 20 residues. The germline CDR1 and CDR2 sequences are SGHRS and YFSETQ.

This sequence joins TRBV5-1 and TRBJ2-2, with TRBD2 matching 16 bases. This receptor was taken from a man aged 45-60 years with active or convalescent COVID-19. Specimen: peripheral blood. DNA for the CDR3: TGCGCCAGCAGCCCCGCCGGGACTAGCGGGAGGGTCGCGAACACCGGGGAGCTGTTTTTT. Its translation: CASSPAGTSGRVANTGELFF.